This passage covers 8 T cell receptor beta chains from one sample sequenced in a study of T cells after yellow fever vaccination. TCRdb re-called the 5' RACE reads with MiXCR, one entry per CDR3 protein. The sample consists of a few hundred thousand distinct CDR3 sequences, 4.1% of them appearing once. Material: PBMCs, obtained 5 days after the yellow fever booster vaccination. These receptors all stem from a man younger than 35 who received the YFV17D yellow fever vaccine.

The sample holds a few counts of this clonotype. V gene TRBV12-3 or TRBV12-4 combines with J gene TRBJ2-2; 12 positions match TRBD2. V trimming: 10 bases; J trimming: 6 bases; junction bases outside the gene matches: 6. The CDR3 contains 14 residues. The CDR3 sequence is CANRASGGAGELFF. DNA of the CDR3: TGTGCCAACCGGGCTAGCGGGGGGGCCGGGGAGCTGTTTTTT.

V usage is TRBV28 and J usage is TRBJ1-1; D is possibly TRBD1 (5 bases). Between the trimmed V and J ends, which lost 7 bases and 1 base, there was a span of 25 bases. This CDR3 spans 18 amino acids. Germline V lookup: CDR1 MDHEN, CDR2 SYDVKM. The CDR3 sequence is CASNYRISMDFRNTEAFF. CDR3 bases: TGTGCCAGCAATTACAGGATTTCTATGGACTTTAGGAACACTGAAGCTTTCTTT.

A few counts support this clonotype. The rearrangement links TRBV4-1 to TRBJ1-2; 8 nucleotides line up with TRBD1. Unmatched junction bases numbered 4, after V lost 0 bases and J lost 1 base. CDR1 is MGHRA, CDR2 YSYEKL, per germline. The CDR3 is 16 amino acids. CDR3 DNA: TGCGCCAGCAGCCAAGACTGGGGACAGGATAACTATGGCTACACCTTC. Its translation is CASSQDWGQDNYGYTF.

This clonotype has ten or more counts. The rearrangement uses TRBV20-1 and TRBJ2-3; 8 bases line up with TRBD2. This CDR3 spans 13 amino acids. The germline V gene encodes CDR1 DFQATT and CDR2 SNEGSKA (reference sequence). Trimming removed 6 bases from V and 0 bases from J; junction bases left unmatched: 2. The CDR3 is CSALAGSTDTQYF. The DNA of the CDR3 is TGCAGTGCATTAGCGGGGAGCACAGATACGCAGTATTTT.

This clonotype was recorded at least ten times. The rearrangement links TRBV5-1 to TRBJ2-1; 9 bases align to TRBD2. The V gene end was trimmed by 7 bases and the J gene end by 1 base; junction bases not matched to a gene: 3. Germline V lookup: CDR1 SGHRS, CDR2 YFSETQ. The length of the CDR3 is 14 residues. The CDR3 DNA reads TGCGCCAGCGGCCTAGCGGGGTCCTACAATGAGCAGTTCTTC. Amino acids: CASGLAGSYNEQFF.

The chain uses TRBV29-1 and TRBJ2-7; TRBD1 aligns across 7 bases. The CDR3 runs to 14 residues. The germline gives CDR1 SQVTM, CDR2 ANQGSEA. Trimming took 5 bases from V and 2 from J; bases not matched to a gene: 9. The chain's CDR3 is CSVHTAGGTYEQYF. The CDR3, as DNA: TGCAGCGTTCATACCGCAGGGGGAACCTACGAGCAGTACTTC.

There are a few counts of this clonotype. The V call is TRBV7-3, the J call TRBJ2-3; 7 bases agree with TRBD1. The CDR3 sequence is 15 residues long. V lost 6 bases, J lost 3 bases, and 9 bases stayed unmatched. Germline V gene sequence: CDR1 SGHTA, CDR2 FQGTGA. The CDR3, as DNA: TGTGCCAGCAGAAAGACAGGGCTTAAGACAGATACGCAGTATTTT. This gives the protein CASRKTGLKTDTQYF.

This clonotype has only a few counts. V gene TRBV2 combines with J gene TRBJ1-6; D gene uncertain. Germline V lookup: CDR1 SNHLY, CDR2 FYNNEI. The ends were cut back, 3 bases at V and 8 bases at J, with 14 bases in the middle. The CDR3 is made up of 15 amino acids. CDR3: CASSDGVTGYSPLHF. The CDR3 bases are TGTGCCAGCAGTGACGGCGTGACGGGATATTCACCCCTCCACTTT.